This is a list of T cell receptor beta chains from one sample in a study of T cell responses to AZD1222 COVID-19 vaccine. TCRdb keeps only in-frame clones here, not all; method: immunoSEQ multiplex PCR. The sample lists around 140,000 clones, roughly 92% seen once, with roughly 4% in the top ten. The specimen comprised peripheral blood, sampled 28 days after the second AZD1222 dose. These receptors all stem from an adult who received the AZD1222 COVID-19 vaccine. Each CDR3 is given without its conserved first and last residue. Each record gives: V gene, CDR3 protein.

TRBV9	ASSVGARRIGGYT
TRBV19	ASSPRQAQGPQH
TRBV7-6	ASSLGQTANNYGYT
TRBV5-4	ASSLGQGSSEAF
TRBV7-8	ASSPGGYSYEQY
TRBV5-1	ASSPGGVANTGELF
TRBV4-2	ASSQYRGPYEQY
TRBV9	ASSLRGGQETQY
TRBV5-4	ASSRGQANEKLF
TRBV10-3	AISEQVGQFTEAF
TRBV6-2/TRBV6-3	ASSPEVYEQY
TRBV5-1	ASSLIGSYEQY
TRBV12-3/TRBV12-4	ASSAQGDTQY